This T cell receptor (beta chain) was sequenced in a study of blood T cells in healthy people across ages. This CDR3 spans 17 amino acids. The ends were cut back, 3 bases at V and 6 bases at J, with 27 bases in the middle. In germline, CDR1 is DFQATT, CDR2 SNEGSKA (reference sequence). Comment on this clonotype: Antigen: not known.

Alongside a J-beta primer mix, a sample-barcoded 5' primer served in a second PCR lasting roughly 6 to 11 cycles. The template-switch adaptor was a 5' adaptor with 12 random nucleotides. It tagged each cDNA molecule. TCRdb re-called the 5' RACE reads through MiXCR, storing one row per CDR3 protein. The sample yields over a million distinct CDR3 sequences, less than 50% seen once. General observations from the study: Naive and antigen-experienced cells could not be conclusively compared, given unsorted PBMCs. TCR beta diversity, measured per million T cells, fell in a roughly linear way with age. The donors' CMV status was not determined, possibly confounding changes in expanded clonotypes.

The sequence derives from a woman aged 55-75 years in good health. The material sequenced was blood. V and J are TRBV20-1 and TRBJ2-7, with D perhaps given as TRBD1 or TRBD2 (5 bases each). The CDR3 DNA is TGCAGTGCTAGTGGGGCCCGAAGGGCAGGGCGGGCCTTCGAGCAGTACTTC. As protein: CSASGARRAGRAFEQYF.